What follows describes a single T cell receptor beta chain. This record belongs to a study of graft-versus-host responses after intestinal transplantation. The germline gives CDR1 LNHNV, CDR2 YYDKDF (reference sequence). The CDR3 runs to 16 residues. V was cut by 8 bases and J by 0 bases, with 17 bases left in between. Some clones are missing from TCRdb's copy, which holds only in-frame ones; the method was immunoSEQ multiplex PCR. Of approximately 13,000 clones listed, roughly 93% are singletons. The chain combines TRBV15 with TRBJ1-5; the D gene is possibly TRBD1 (6 bases). This receptor was taken from a human patient who received an intestinal transplant, so some T cells may come from the graft donor. The source material was PBMCs, sampled roughly 930 days after intestinal transplantation. CDR3 nucleotides: TGTGCCACCCGCGATTGGGCAGGGGCTAGCAATCAGCCCCAGCATTTT. It encodes CATRDWAGASNQPQHF.